The 17 T cell receptor beta chains given below trace back to one sample, sequenced in a study of blood T cells in healthy people across ages. It was with a sample-barcoded 5' primer and a J-beta primer mix that a second PCR of about 7 to 12 cycles was run. Each CDR3 protein is one row after TCRdb ran MiXCR on the 5' RACE reads. Of about 1.7 million distinct CDR3 sequences listed, under 30% are singletons. The source material was blood. The receptors were gathered from a young woman in good health.

A word on this clonotype: One end of the junction is discordant with germline, which a read error may explain. V gene TRBV7-3 combines with J gene TRBJ2-1; a possible D gene is TRBD2 (5 bases). CDR3 size: 16 residues. From germline, CDR1 is SGHTA and CDR2 FQGTGA. CDR3 protein: CASSLTRATTYNKQFF. CDR3 DNA: TGTGCCAGCAGCTTAACGAGGGCCACTACCTACAATAAGCAGTTCTTC.

This clonotype has at least ten counts. V and J are TRBV18 and TRBJ2-7; TRBD1 aligns across 9 bases. The CDR3 has 15 residues. Germline V gene lookup returns CDR1 KGHSH and CDR2 LQKENI. V was pared by 3 bases and J by 3 bases, with 6 bases of the junction left unmatched. The chain's CDR3 is CASSPGTGLSYEQYF. The CDR3 DNA reads TGTGCCAGCTCACCCGGGACAGGGTTAAGCTACGAGCAGTACTTC.

The sample holds many counts of this clonotype. The CDR3 DNA sequence: TGTGCCAGCACCGGGGGTAACTACGAGCAGTACTTC. Amino acids: CASTGGNYEQYF. The chain employs TRBV12-3 or TRBV12-4 and TRBJ2-7; D might be TRBD2 (6 bases). Between the trimmed V and J ends, which lost 7 bases and 3 bases, there was a span of 10 bases. The CDR3 extends over 12 amino acids.

The sample holds many counts of this clonotype. The chain couples TRBV29-1 to TRBJ1-2; D remains unclear. V lost 3 bases to trimming and J lost 7 bases, with 6 bases between them. Per germline, CDR1 SQVTM and CDR2 ANQGSEA. The CDR3 totals 10 residues. The CDR3 coding sequence is TGCAGCGTTGAGGGCGGTGGCTACACCTTC. Amino acid sequence: CSVEGGGYTF.

This clonotype was found many times. This sequence joins TRBV12-3 or TRBV12-4 and TRBJ2-3, with D perhaps matching TRBD1 or TRBD2 (6 bases each). The V end lost 6 bases, the J end lost 3 bases, and 13 bases lay between the germline ends. The CDR3 is 14 residues long. The CDR3 region has the DNA TGTGCCAGCAGAGAAGTAGGGGGGACAGATACGCAGTATTTT. Translation: CASREVGGTDTQYF.

The V and J genes are TRBV28 and TRBJ2-3, with 12 bases fitting TRBD2. The CDR3 is 21 amino acids. V lost 5 bases to trimming and J lost 4 bases; unmatched junction nucleotides: 22. Germline V lookup: CDR1 MDHEN, CDR2 SYDVKM. In DNA, the CDR3 is TGTGCCAGCAGTCGAACCCTCGGACTAGCGGGGACCCGATCGACCCCAGATACGCAGTATTTT. Translating it yields CASSRTLGLAGTRSTPDTQYF.

The rearrangement links TRBV15 to TRBJ1-2, with D maybe TRBD1 (5 bases). The V gene's germline CDR1 is LNHNV and CDR2 YYDKDF (reference sequence). V lost 2 bases, J lost 5 bases, and 12 bases lay in between. CDR3 length: 14 amino acids. The CDR3 bases are TGTGCCACCAGCAGAAACCGGGACGGTTATGGCTACACCTTC. It is translated as CATSRNRDGYGYTF.

Many counts were recorded for this clonotype. This chain connects TRBV5-1 to TRBJ1-4; D unclear. This CDR3 has 15 residues. V was cut by 0 bases and J by 0 bases, with 6 bases left in between. Germline V gene lookup returns CDR1 SGHRS and CDR2 YFSETQ. The DNA for the CDR3 is TGCGCCAGCAGCTTGGAAGGGACAACTAATGAAAAACTGTTTTTT. Its protein is CASSLEGTTNEKLFF.

V is TRBV10-3 and J is TRBJ2-1; D possibly uses TRBD1 or TRBD2 (5 bases each). Germline CDR1 reads ENHRY; CDR2 reads SYGVKD. Deletions cut 3 bases from V and 4 bases from J, with 13 bases between. The CDR3 covers 15 residues. CDR3 loop: CAISDNGDRYNEQFF. The DNA of the CDR3 is TGTGCCATCAGTGATAACGGGGACCGGTACAATGAGCAGTTCTTC.

The V gene is TRBV6-6, the J gene TRBJ2-7; TRBD1 matches 9 bases. This CDR3 is built from 15 residues. Germline values: CDR1 MNHNY, CDR2 SVGAGI (reference sequence). The ends lost 2 bases at V and 5 bases at J; junction bases unmatched: 7. The CDR3 DNA is TGTGCCAGCAGTTACATGGGACAGGGATTTAACGAGCAGTACTTC. Its translation is CASSYMGQGFNEQYF.

This clonotype has a handful of counts. The V and J genes are TRBV7-3 and TRBJ2-3; TRBD2 agrees at 8 bases. This CDR3 comprises 14 residues. Germline trimming cut 7 bases from V and 4 bases from J; bases unmatched to any gene: 7. In germline, CDR1 is SGHTA, CDR2 FQGTGA. CDR3 sequence reads: CASNSGGAADTQYF. The CDR3 nucleotides are TGTGCCAGCAACTCGGGGGGGGCGGCAGATACGCAGTATTTT.

A single count supports this clonotype. The chain links TRBV9 to TRBJ2-2; D is uncertain. V lost 0 bases to trimming and J lost 8 bases, with 11 bases between them. Germline V gene data show CDR1 as SGDLS and CDR2 as YYNGEE. The CDR3 totals 14 residues. The CDR3 DNA reads as TGTGCCAGCAGCGTAGCTAGGTGGTCTGGGGAGCTGTTTTTT. As protein: CASSVARWSGELFF.

This clonotype occurred a few times. The genes are TRBV29-1 and TRBJ2-5, with D unresolved. CDR3 size: 12 residues. CDR1 is SQVTM and CDR2 is ANQGSEA in the germline V gene. V was shortened by 6 bases and J by 2 bases, with 10 bases between the two germline ends. CDR3 DNA: TGCAGCGTCGGAGTGCAGCAAGAGACCCAGTACTTC. Translating gives CSVGVQQETQYF.

To note about this clonotype: This could be a read error, since a much larger clone is one nucleotide away. The conserved phenylalanine or tryptophan is not found at the CDR3 terminus, so this likely reflects a read error. The V and J genes are TRBV5-1 and TRBJ2-7, with D unclear. The V end was cut by 2 bases, the J end by 2 bases, with 17 bases between. Germline V gene lookup returns CDR1 SGHRS and CDR2 YFSETQ. The CDR3 length is 16 residues. The CDR3 sequence is CASSLREGSLTYEQYY. The CDR3 nucleotides read TGCGCCAGCAGCTTAAGGGAAGGTAGCCTCACCTACGAGCAGTACTAC.

V is TRBV27 and J is TRBJ1-2; D might be TRBD1 (5 bases). This CDR3 comprises 15 residues. The germline V and J ends were trimmed by 5 bases and 3 bases, with 16 bases remaining between them. Germline V gene sequence: CDR1 MNHEY, CDR2 SMNVEV (reference sequence). The CDR3 loop is CASSPTSRDYYGYTF. CDR3 in DNA: TGTGCCAGCAGTCCTACTTCAAGGGACTACTATGGCTACACCTTC.

This sequence joins TRBV29-1 and TRBJ1-1; no clear D. Germline CDR1 SQVTM, CDR2 ANQGSEA. V gave up 4 bases and J gave up 6 bases, with 9 bases separating them. This CDR3 comprises 11 residues. CDR3 DNA sequence: TGCAGCGTTGCTGCACCGGCTGAAGCTTTCTTT. It encodes CSVAAPAEAFF.

Turning to this clonotype: At one of its ends the junction is not consistent with the germline gene, which may arise from a read error. The gene calls are TRBV6-2 or TRBV6-3 and TRBJ2-1; D tentatively fits TRBD1 or TRBD2 (5 bases each). CDR3 length equals 14 residues. Germline V gene sequence: CDR1 MNHEY, CDR2 SVGEGT. CDR3 DNA sequence: TGTGCCAGCAGGCTCGATGGGGGTAGGAATGGGCAGTTCTTC. This gives the protein CASRLDGGRNGQFF.